This T cell receptor (beta chain) was documented in a study of shared clonotypes between healthy human individuals. Study context: Donors had three CD4 naive, three CD4 memory, two CD8 naive and one CD8 memory plate apiece. Overall study findings and caveats: Despite large depth, sorted-subset datasets appeared incompletely sequenced.

CD4+ cells yielded CD45RA+ naive and CD45RA-negative memory subsets. Data came from immunoSEQ multiplex PCR; TCRdb stores just in-frame clones and leaves some out. The repertoire holds some 1,100,000 clones, with approximately 80% as singletons. On this clone: Its antigen is as yet unknown.

Trimming took 7 bases from V and 3 from J, leaving 9 bases between them. Germline assignment: CDR1 MNHNY and CDR2 SVGAGI (reference sequence). The CDR3 has 12 residues. The sample taken for sequencing was memory CD4+ T cells from PBMCs. Subset described: CD45RA-negative fraction. This TCR came from a man aged 18 to 30 in good health. Some clones in this sample may be carry-over from other donors' samples. J is TRBJ1-2 and V is TRBV6-6, with unresolved D. CDR3 sequence reads: CASTLGDYGYTF. In DNA form, the CDR3 reads TGTGCCAGCACGCTGGGAGACTATGGCTACACCTTC.